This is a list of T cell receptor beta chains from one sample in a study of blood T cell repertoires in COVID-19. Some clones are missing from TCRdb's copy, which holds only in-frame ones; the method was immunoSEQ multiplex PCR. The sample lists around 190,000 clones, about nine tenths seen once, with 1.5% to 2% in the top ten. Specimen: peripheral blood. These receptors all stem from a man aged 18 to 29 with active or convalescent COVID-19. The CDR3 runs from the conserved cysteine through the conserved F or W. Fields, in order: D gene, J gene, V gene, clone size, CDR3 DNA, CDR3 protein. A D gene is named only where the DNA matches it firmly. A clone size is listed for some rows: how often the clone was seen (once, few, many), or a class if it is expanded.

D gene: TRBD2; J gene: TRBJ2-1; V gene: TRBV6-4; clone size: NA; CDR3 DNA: TGTGCCAGCAGTCCAAGCGGGGGGGCCCACAATGAGCAGTTCTTC; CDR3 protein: CASSPSGGAHNEQFF
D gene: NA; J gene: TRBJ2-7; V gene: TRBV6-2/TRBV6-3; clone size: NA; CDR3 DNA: TGTGCCAGCAGTTCGTATGCGTACGAGCAGTACTTC; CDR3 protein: CASSSYAYEQYF
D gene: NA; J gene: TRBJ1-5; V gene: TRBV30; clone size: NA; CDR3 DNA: TGTGCCTGGAGCAGCGGCCCGAACCAGCCCCAGCATTTT; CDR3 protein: CAWSSGPNQPQHF
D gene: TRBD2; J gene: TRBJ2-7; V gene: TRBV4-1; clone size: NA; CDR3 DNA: TGCGCCAGCAGCTCGGCTTCTAGCGGGTACTCCTACGAGCAGTACTTC; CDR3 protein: CASSSASSGYSYEQYF
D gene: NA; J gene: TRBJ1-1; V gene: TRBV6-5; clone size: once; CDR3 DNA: TGTGCCAGCAGTTACTCGACCAGGGCCGCAACTGAAGCTTTCTTT; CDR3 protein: CASSYSTRAATEAFF
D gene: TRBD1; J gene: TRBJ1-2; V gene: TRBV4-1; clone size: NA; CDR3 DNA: TGCGCCAGCAGCCAAGTCCGATTGATCGGGACAGGGGGCTATGGCTACACCTTC; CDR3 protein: CASSQVRLIGTGGYGYTF
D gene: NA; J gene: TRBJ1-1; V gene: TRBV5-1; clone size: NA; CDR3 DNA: TGCGCCAGCAGCGTTACAGGGTTGAACACTGAAGCTTTCTTT; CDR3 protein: CASSVTGLNTEAFF
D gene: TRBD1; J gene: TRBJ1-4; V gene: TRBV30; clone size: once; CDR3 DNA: TGTGCCTGGAGTGCCCGGGACAGTGGTGAAAAACTGTTTTTT; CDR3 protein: CAWSARDSGEKLFF
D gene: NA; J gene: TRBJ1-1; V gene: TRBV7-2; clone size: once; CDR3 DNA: TGTGCCAGCAGCTTATATAACAGGGACGCTTTCTTT; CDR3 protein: CASSLYNRDAFF
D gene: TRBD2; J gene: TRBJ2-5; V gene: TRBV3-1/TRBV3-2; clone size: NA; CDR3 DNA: TGTGCCAGCAGCCCGAGGACTAGCGGGAACCAAGAGACCCAGTACTTC; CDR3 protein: CASSPRTSGNQETQYF
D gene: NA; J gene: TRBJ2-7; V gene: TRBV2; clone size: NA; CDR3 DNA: TGTGCCAGCAGTGAAGAAGGGGGCTACGAGCAGTACTTC; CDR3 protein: CASSEEGGYEQYF
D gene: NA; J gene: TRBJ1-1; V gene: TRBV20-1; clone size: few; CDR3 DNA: TGCAGTGCTAGTAAAAAACTCAGGGACACTGAAGCTTTCTTT; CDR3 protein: CSASKKLRDTEAFF
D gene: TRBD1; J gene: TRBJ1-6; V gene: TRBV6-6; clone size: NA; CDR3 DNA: TGTGCCAGCAGTTACGGGACAGGGGGTTCACCCCTCCACTTT; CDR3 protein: CASSYGTGGSPLHF
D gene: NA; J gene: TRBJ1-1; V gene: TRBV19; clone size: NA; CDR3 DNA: TGTGCCAGTAGTATAACGTCCTACGGGTGGACTGAAGCTTTCTTT; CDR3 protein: CASSITSYGWTEAFF
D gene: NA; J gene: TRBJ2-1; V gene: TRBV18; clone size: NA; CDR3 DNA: TGTGCCAGCTCACCACCTTTAAACAATGAGCAGTTCTTC; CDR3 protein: CASSPPLNNEQFF
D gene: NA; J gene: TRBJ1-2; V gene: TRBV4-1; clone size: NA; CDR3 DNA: TGCGCCAGCAGCCAAGATGTCGCCATCCGGTGGGGCTACACCTTC; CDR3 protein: CASSQDVAIRWGYTF
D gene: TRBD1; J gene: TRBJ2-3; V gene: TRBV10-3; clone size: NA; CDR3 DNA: TGTGCCATCAGAACCAAAATACAGGGGGCAGGACGGGATACGCAGTATTTT; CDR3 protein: CAIRTKIQGAGRDTQYF
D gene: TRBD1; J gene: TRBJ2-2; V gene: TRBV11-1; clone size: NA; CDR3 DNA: TGTGCCAGCAGCAACCGGGACAGGGATGACACCGGGGAGCTGTTTTTT; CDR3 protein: CASSNRDRDDTGELFF
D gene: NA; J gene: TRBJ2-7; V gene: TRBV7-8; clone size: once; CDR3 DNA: TGTGCCAGCAACCGACAGAGGCACGACGAGCAGTACTTC; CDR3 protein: CASNRQRHDEQYF
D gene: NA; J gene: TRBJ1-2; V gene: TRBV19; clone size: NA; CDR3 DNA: TGTGCCAGTAGTATACCGTGGAGTAACTATGGCTACACCTTC; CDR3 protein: CASSIPWSNYGYTF
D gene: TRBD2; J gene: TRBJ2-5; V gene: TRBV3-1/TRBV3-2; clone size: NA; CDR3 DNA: TGTGCCAGCAGCCAAGATAATGGGCGGGGGCAAGAGACCCAGTACTTC; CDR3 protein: CASSQDNGRGQETQYF
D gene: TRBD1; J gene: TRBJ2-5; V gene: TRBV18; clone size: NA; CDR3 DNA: TGTGCCAGCTCCCTACAGGGGACGGAGACCCAGTACTTC; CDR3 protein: CASSLQGTETQYF
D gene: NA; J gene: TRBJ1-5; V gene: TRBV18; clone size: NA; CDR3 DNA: TGTGCCAGCTCACCAGCCGAAGGAGGCAATCAGCCCCAGCATTTT; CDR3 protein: CASSPAEGGNQPQHF
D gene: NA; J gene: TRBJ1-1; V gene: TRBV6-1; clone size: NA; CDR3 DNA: TGTGCCAGCAGTGAAGTAACAGGGATGAATATGAACACTGAAGCTTTCTTT; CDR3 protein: CASSEVTGMNMNTEAFF
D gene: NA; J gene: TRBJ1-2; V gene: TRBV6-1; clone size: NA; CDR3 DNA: TGTGCCAGCAGTGAGTCATCCTATGGCTACACCTTC; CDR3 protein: CASSESSYGYTF
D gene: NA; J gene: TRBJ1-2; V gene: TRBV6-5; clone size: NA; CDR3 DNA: TGTGCCAGCAGTTACTCGGCCAGTATTGGCTACACCTTC; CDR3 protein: CASSYSASIGYTF
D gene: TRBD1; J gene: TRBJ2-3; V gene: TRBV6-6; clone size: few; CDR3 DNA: TGTGCCAGCAGTTACACGGGACAGGGCACAGATACGCAGTATTTT; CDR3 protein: CASSYTGQGTDTQYF
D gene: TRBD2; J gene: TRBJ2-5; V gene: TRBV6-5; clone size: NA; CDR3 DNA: TGTGCCAGCAGTTACTCCGGGGCGGGAGGGCAAGAGACCCAGTACTTC; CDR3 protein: CASSYSGAGGQETQYF
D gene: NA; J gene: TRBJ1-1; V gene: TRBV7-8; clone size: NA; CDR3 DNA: TGTGCCAGCAGCTTAAGGCCTGGGGGGGACACTGAAGCTTTCTTT; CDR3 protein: CASSLRPGGDTEAFF
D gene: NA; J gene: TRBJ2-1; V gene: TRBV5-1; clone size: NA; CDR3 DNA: TGCGCCAGCAGCTTGACCCTAGACCTTTCCTACAATGAGCAGTTCTTC; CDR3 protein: CASSLTLDLSYNEQFF
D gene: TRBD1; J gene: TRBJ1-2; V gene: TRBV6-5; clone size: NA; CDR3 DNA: TGTGCCAGCAGTTACGGCGGGACAGTCAACTATGGCTACACCTTC; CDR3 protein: CASSYGGTVNYGYTF
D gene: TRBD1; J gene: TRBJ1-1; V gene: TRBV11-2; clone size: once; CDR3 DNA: TGTGCCAGCAGCGGCACACAGGGGGTCGGCACTGAAGCTTTCTTT; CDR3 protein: CASSGTQGVGTEAFF
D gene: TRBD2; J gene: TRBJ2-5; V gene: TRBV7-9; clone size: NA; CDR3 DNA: TGTGCCAGCAGCCCCCGACTAGCAGGAGAGACCCAGTACTTC; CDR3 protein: CASSPRLAGETQYF
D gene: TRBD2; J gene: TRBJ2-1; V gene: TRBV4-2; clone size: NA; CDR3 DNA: TGTGCCAGCAGCCAAGATCAGGCTAGCGGGGGCCTTTACAATGAGCAGTTCTTC; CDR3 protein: CASSQDQASGGLYNEQFF
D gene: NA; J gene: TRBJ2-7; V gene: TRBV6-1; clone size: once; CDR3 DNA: TGTGCCAGCAGTGAAGGGGGGGTACTCTACGAGCAGTACTTC; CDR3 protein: CASSEGGVLYEQYF
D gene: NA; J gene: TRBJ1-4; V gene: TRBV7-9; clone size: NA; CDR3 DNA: TGTGCCATCCCGGAGAGTACCAATGAAAAACTGTTTTTT; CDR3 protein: CAIPESTNEKLFF
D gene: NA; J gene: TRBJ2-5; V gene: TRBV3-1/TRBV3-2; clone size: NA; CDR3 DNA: TGTGCCAGCAGCCAATCCCAGGACACCCGGGAGTACTTC; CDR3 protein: CASSQSQDTREYF
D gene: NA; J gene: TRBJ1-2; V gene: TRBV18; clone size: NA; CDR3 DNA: TGTGCCAGCTCACCACCGGTCAGGGCCGCCTATGGCTACACCTTC; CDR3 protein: CASSPPVRAAYGYTF
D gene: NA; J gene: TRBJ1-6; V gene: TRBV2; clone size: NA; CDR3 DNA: TGTGCCAGCAGTGAGGGAGCGAATTCACCCCTCCACTTT; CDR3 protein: CASSEGANSPLHF
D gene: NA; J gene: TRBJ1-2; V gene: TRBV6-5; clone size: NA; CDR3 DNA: TGTGCCAGCGAGGTCAACTATGGCTACACCTTC; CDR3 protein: CASEVNYGYTF
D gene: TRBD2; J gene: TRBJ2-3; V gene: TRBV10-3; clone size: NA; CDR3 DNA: TGTGCCATCAGTGAGTCCCAAATAGCGGGAGGGTTAACAGATACGCAGTATTTT; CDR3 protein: CAISESQIAGGLTDTQYF